This TCR beta chain is drawn from a study of CD8+ T cells in alopecia areata. Study conclusions and caveats: Scalp repertoires also include resident alphabeta T cells from normal skin. Lesional scalp displayed greater clonality than normal scalp, most notably in alopecia totalis/universalis.

Sequencing templates came from extracted RNA that was reverse transcribed into cDNA. Using immunoSEQ multiplex PCR, the repertoire was profiled, and TCRdb retains in-frame clones only, with some absent. The data contain some 180,000 clones, roughly 56% of them singletons. This clone has more than one count but fewer than ten. Its antigen is currently unknown. CDR1 and CDR2 (germline): PRHDT, FYEKMQ (reference sequence). Trimming took off 5 bases at V and 0 bases at J, with 3 bases between the two ends. The CDR3 length is 12 residues. Sequenced: CD8+ T cells sorted from blood. This receptor was obtained from a human donor in good health. The chain uses TRBV13 and TRBJ2-3; D is undetermined. The CDR3 loop is CASSVSTDTQYF. The CDR3 nucleotides are TGTGCCAGCAGCGTGAGCACAGATACGCAGTATTTT. The variable domain in full, with the rest retrieved from reference TRBV13 and TRBJ2-3, is AAGVIQSPRHLIKEKRETATLKCYPIPRHDTVYWYQQGPGQDPQFLISFYEKMQSDKGSIPDRFSAQQFSDYHSELNMSSLELGDSALYFCASSVSTDTQYFGPGTRLTVL.